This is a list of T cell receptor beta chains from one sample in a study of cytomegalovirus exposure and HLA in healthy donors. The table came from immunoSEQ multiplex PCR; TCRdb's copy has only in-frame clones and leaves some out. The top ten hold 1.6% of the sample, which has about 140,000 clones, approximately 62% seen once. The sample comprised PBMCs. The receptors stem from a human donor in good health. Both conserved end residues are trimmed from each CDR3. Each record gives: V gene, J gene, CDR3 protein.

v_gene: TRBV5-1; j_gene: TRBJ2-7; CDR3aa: ASGDPREAHEQY
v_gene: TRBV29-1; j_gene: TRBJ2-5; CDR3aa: SVKAQGGSETQY
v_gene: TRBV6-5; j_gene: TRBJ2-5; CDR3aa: ASSIRDNQETQY
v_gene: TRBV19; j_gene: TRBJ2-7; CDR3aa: ASSIVGGGTTYEQY
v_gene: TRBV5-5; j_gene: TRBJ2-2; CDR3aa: ASSLSTGGLTGELF
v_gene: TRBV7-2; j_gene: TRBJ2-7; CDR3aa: ASSPVTGSYEQY
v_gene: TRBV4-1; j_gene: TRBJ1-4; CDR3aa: ASSQARGGGNEKLF
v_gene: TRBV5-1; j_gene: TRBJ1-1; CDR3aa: ASDEQGAQRGTEAF
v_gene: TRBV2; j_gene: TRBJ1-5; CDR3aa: AGAGQGNQPQH
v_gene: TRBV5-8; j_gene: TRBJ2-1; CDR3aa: ASSFNPSGIEGYNEQF
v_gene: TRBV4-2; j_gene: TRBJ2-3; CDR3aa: ASSQDSPGQGADTQY
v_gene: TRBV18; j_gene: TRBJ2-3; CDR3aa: ASSPGRITSSTDTQY
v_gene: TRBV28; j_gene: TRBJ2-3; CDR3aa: ASTGVGVSSTDTQY
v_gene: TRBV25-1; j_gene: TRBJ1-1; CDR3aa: ASSPAGAGTEAF
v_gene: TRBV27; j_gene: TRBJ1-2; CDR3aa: ASSHLTGASARGWYYGYT
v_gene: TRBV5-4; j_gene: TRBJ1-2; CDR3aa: ASSLGGLGYT
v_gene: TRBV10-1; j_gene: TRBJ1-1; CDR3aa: APQGQAGEAF
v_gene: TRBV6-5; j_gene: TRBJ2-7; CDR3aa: ASGEGAYEQY
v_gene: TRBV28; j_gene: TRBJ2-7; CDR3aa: AHGQGAYEQY
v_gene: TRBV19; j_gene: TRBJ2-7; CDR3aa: ASSIGDRSEQY
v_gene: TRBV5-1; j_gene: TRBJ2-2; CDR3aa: ASRGGRGTGELF
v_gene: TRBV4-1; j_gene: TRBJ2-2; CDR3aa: ASSQAGNGELF
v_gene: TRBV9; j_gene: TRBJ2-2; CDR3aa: ASSVWGQANTGELF
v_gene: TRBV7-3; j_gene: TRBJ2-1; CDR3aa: ASSSPGLAGGTSYNEQF
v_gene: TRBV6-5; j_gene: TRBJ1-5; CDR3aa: ASRSGPTGNQPQH